This paragraph covers one TCR beta chain sequence. Germline V gene data show CDR1 as MNHEY and CDR2 as SMNVEV (reference sequence). V was shortened by 2 bases and J by 4 bases, with 6 bases between the two germline ends. The CDR3 consists of 13 residues. This entry is derived from a study of blood T cell repertoires in COVID-19. Across the whole study: PBMCs, B-cell-depleted T cells, or T cells provided the cDNA or gDNA that made up the material.

Only in-frame clones appear in the TCRdb table, and some are missing; sequencing was by immunoSEQ multiplex PCR. The sample has around 2,600 clones, around 87% seen once. Material for sequencing was peripheral blood. This receptor was identified in a man in his 70s with active COVID-19. This chain joins TRBV27 and TRBJ2-1; D is perhaps TRBD1 (6 bases). CDR3 residues: CASSLGQYNEQFF. The CDR3 DNA reads TGTGCCAGCAGTTTAGGACAGTACAATGAGCAGTTCTTC.